This TCR beta chain appears in the sequencing data of a study of T cell changes during pregnancy in multiple sclerosis (dated by TCRdb to between 2018 and 2020). In the study overall: Changes in the T cell repertoire over the course of pregnancy were examined in this study in women with multiple sclerosis.

CDR3 length: 14 amino acids, cysteine to phenylalanine. CDR3 DNA only is kept here, 42 bases in frame from base 1. From V the trimming removes 3 bases and from J it removes 7 bases, while the gene matches leave 6 bases of the junction unaccounted for. The CDR1 and CDR2 encoded by the germline V gene are SGHRS and YFSETQ. The library was built by means of the immunoSEQ multiplex PCR assay. TCRdb's version of the immuneACCESS table is confined to in-frame rearrangements and falls short of the full clone set. An unresolved V gene accounts for under half of the shortfall where checked; the remainder is of unknown origin. The sample records 30,000 or so clones, roughly 89% of which are singletons. 0.65% to 0.9% of the sample is taken by the ten largest. About this clone: It has no known antigen specificity. No much larger clone exists at a distance of one base, and base qualities are not known.

This sequence uses TRBV5-1 and TRBJ2-2; TRBD1 matches 7 bases in the middle. The sequence was collected from a female donor with multiple sclerosis, enrolled in a pregnancy study. Material: CD4+ T cells from peripheral blood mononuclear cells, obtained in the second trimester of pregnancy. The CDR3 protein: CASSSTGSGGELFF. The sequence in DNA is TGCGCCAGCAGCTCGACAGGGTCCGGCGGGGAGCTGTTTTTT.